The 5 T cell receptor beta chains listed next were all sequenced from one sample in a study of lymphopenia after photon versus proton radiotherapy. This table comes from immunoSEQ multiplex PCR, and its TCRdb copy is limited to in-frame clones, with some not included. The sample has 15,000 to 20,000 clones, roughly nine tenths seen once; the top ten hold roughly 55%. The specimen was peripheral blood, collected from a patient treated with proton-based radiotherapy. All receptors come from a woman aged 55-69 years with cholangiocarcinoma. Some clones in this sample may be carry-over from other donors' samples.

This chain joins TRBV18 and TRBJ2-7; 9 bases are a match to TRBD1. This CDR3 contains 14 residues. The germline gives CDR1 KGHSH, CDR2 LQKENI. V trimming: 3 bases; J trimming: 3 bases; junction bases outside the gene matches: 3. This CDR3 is CASSPRTGDYEQYF. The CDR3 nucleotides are TGTGCCAGCTCACCCCGGACAGGGGACTACGAGCAGTACTTC.

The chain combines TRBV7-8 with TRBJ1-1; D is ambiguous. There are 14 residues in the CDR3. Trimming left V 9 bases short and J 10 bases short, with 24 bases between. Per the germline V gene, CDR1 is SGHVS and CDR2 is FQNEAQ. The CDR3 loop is CASSPMDLRARAFF. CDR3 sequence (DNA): TGTGCCAGTAGCCCCATGGATTTAAGGGCGCGAGCTTTCTTT.

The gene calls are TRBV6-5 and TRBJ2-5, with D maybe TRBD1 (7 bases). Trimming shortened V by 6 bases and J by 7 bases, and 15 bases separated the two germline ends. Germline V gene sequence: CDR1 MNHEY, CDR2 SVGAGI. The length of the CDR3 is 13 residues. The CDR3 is CASSSTGRGTQYF. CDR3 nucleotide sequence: TGTGCCAGCAGCTCGACAGGGCGGGGGACCCAGTACTTC.

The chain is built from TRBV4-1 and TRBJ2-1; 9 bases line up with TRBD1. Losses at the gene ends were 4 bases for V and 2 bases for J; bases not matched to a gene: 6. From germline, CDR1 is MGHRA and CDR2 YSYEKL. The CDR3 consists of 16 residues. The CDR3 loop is CASSLSTGGAYNEQFF. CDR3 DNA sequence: TGCGCCAGCAGCCTCTCCACAGGGGGCGCCTACAATGAGCAGTTCTTC.

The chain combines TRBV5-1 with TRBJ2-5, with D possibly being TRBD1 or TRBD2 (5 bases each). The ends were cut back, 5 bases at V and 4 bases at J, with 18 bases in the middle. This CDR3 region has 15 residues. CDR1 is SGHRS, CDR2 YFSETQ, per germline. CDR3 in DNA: TGCGCCAGCAGTCCCACCGGGACCGTAGGAGAGACCCAGTACTTC. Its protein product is CASSPTGTVGETQYF.